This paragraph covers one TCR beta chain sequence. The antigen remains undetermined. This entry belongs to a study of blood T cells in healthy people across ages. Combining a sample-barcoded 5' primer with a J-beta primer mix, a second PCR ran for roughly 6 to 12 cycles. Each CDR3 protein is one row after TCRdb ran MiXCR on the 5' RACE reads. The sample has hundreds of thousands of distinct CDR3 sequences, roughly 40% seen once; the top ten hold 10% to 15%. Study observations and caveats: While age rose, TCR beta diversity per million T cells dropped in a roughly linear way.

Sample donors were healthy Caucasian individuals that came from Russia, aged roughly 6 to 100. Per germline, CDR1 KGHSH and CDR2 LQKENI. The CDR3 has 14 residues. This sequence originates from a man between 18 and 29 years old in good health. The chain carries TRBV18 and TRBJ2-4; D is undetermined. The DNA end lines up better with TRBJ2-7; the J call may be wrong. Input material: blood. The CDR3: CASSPDQDLNEQYF. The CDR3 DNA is TGTGCCAGCTCACCAGACCAGGACCTAAACGAGCAGTACTTC.